This TCR beta chain was sequenced in a study of brain T cells in children with intractable seizures. V lost 9 bases, J lost 0 bases, and 2 bases stayed unmatched. The length of the CDR3 is 14 residues. Germline lookup yields CDR1 MNHEY and CDR2 SMNVEV (reference sequence). Sequencing used immunoSEQ multiplex PCR; TCRdb keeps in-frame clones, though not all of them. The sample has about 350,000 clones, 93% seen once. Documented time point: blood from clinic visit 5 months post-surgery; TSC patient then seizure free. Sequencing was limited to surgery cases with top T cell transcript signatures in brain tissue. Before surgery, patients took at least one anti-epileptic drug.

Source: peripheral blood, taken roughly 5 months after surgery. The V call is TRBV27, the J call TRBJ2-6; 7 bases fit TRBD1. This clonotype was sampled from a boy in the first two years of life with tuberous sclerosis and intractable seizures. CDR3 sequence reads: CASQGVSGANVLTF. In DNA form, the CDR3 reads TGTGCCAGTCAGGGGGTCTCTGGGGCCAACGTCCTGACTTTC.